A selection of T cell receptor beta chains follows, all from one sample in a study of cytomegalovirus exposure and HLA in healthy donors. Repertoires were generated with immunoSEQ multiplex PCR, while TCRdb's copy carries only in-frame clones and drops some. The sample includes about 200,000 clones. What was sequenced was PBMCs. The receptors here all came from a man aged 30 to 45 in good health and CMV-seronegative. Each CDR3 is given with its conserved first and last residue. Fields, in order: D gene, J gene, V gene, CDR3 DNA, CDR3 protein. The D gene is left open where the match is weak.

>-|TRBJ2-5|TRBV28
TGTGCCAGCAGTTTCGTTCCCGAGACCCAGTACTTC
CASSFVPETQYF
>TRBD2|TRBJ2-7|TRBV15
TGTGCCACCAGCAGAGCCCCCACTAGCGGGGGTAGGTACGAGCAGTACTTC
CATSRAPTSGGRYEQYF
>-|TRBJ2-1|TRBV2
TGTGCCAGCAGTGAAAGGAAGAGGGGAGGCTACAATGAGCAGTTCTTC
CASSERKRGGYNEQFF
>TRBD1|TRBJ2-7|TRBV28
TGTGCCAGCTTATATGGTCGACAGGGCGCGTACTACGAGCAGTACTTC
CASLYGRQGAYYEQYF
>-|TRBJ1-3|TRBV4-1
TGCGCCAGCAGCCAAGACCGGACCTCGACAGACCCTGGAAACACCATATATTTT
CASSQDRTSTDPGNTIYF
>TRBD1|TRBJ1-2|TRBV5-5
TGTGCCAGCAGCCAACTGACCGCAGGGGGCCATGGCTACACCTTC
CASSQLTAGGHGYTF
>TRBD1|TRBJ1-4|TRBV19
TGTGCCAGCGGTGACAGGGTGGGTGAAAAACTGTTTTTT
CASGDRVGEKLFF
>TRBD2|TRBJ2-3|TRBV27
TGTGCCAGCAGCCCCGTTGGCAGACAAGCGGGAGGGCGAGGGGATACGCAGTATTTT
CASSPVGRQAGGRGDTQYF
>-|TRBJ1-1|TRBV5-6
TGTGCCAGCAGCTGGGTTTTGGACAGCCCTGAACGGACTGAAGCTTTCTTT
CASSWVLDSPERTEAFF
>-|TRBJ1-1|TRBV6-6
TGTGCCAGCGAGTGGAACACTGAAGCTTTCTTT
CASEWNTEAFF
>-|TRBJ1-6|TRBV7-9
TGTGCCAGCAGCTTAGGGAAGATTTGGAGCTCCTATAATTCACCCCTCCACTTT
CASSLGKIWSSYNSPLHF
>TRBD1|TRBJ2-7|TRBV11-2
TGTGCCAGCAGAAAACCGGGACAGGGGTCCCTTGAGCAGTACTTC
CASRKPGQGSLEQYF
>-|TRBJ2-1|TRBV7-2
TGTGCCAGCAGCTCGGGGGTCTGGGGTTTTGAGCAGTTCTTC
CASSSGVWGFEQFF
>-|TRBJ2-1|TRBV28
TGTGCCACCTACCGCGGAGTCTCGAATGAGCAGTTCTTC
CATYRGVSNEQFF
>-|TRBJ2-1|TRBV4-1
TGCGCCAGCAGCCAAGAAGGGCTAGCGCCAAGCTCCTACAATGAGCAGTTCTTC
CASSQEGLAPSSYNEQFF
>-|TRBJ1-5|TRBV23-1
TGCGCCAGCAGTCACTATAGGGCAGGGGAGAGGGGCAATCAGCCCCAGCATTTT
CASSHYRAGERGNQPQHF
>TRBD2|TRBJ2-2|TRBV2
TGTGCCAGCAGACCATCCGGGGGGGCGAACACCGGGGAGCTGTTTTTT
CASRPSGGANTGELFF
>-|TRBJ2-3|TRBV10-3
TGTGCCATCAGTGAATCAGCTCCTGAGGAAGATACGCAGTATTTT
CAISESAPEEDTQYF
>TRBD1|TRBJ1-1|TRBV19
TGTGCCAGTGACGACAGGGACACTGAAGCTTTCTTT
CASDDRDTEAFF
>TRBD2|TRBJ2-7|TRBV7-9
TGTGCCAGCAGCTCTGGGACTAGCGGGAGACCCTACGAGCAGTACTTC
CASSSGTSGRPYEQYF
>-|TRBJ2-1|TRBV18
TGTGCCAGCTCACCACCGTCCGGCGGAAACAATGAGCAGTTCTTC
CASSPPSGGNNEQFF
>TRBD1|TRBJ2-7|TRBV5-1
TGCGCCAGCAGCTTGGGCCTCGGACAGGGGATCCAGCAGTACTTC
CASSLGLGQGIQQYF
>-|TRBJ1-2|TRBV7-2
TGTGCCAGCAGCTTATCTATCCGAGACAACGTTTTAGGCTACACCTTC
CASSLSIRDNVLGYTF
>-|TRBJ1-3|TRBV6-1
TGTGCCAGCAGTGAAGTATTCCGGGGAAACACCATATATTTT
CASSEVFRGNTIYF
>-|TRBJ2-7|TRBV5-4
TGTGCCAGCAGCTTTGGCAGGGTGGGCGAGCAGTACTTC
CASSFGRVGEQYF
>-|TRBJ1-1|TRBV13
TGTGCCAGCAGCGGAAACAGGCCGGGGGGAACTGAAGCTTTCTTT
CASSGNRPGGTEAFF
>TRBD2|TRBJ2-7|TRBV28
TGTGCCAGCAACGCGGGACTAGCGGGAGGGTCGGGCTACGAGCAGTACTTC
CASNAGLAGGSGYEQYF
>TRBD1|TRBJ1-5|TRBV18
TGTGCCAGCTCACCAATCTCGACAGGGCGGGATCAGCCCCAGCATTTT
CASSPISTGRDQPQHF
>-|TRBJ1-1|TRBV15
TGTGCCACCAGCACCCCAGACATGAACACTGAAGCTTTCTTT
CATSTPDMNTEAFF
>-|TRBJ2-3|TRBV10-1
TGCGCCAGCATGTCGGGAGCATCAGATACGCAGTATTTT
CASMSGASDTQYF
>TRBD1|TRBJ2-7|TRBV6-4
TGTGCCAGCAGTGCCGGACAGGGTTCCTACGAGCAGTACTTC
CASSAGQGSYEQYF
>TRBD1|TRBJ1-1|TRBV27
TGTGCCAGCAGTTTAATAGGGGGCCCTATGAACACTGAAGCTTTCTTT
CASSLIGGPMNTEAFF
>-|TRBJ2-4|TRBV5-5
TGTGCCAGCAGCTCCTTAATACAGGGCTTGGCCAAAAACATTCAGTACTTC
CASSSLIQGLAKNIQYF
>-|TRBJ2-7|TRBV9
TGTGCCAGCAGTCCCCCCGCGGCAGGGTTCTACGAGCAGTACTTC
CASSPPAAGFYEQYF
>-|TRBJ1-1|TRBV5-4
TGTGCCAGCAGGGGGACGGGGGTAACTGAAGCTTTCTTT
CASRGTGVTEAFF
>TRBD2|TRBJ2-7|TRBV28
TGTGCCAGCAGTTTGGCAGGCAGGGGGTTTAGCGGGAGTTACGAGCAGTACTTC
CASSLAGRGFSGSYEQYF
>TRBD2|TRBJ2-1|TRBV19
TGTGCCAGTAGTATTTCTAGCGGGGGGGCCTTAGGGGATGAGCAGTTCTTC
CASSISSGGALGDEQFF
>-|TRBJ2-3|TRBV28
TGTGCCAGCAGTTCCGACACACTCACAGATACGCAGTATTTT
CASSSDTLTDTQYF
>-|TRBJ2-1|TRBV12-2
TGTGCAAGTCGCTTCCCTAGCGACCCTTCAAATTACAATGAGCAGTTCTTC
CASRFPSDPSNYNEQFF
>-|TRBJ2-3|TRBV15
TGTGACGCCGAGGGCGCAGATACGCAGTATTTT
CDAEGADTQYF
>TRBD1|TRBJ2-7|TRBV23-1
TGCGCCAGCAGTCGAGTTGACAGGGCGACCTACGAGCAGTACTTC
CASSRVDRATYEQYF
>TRBD1|TRBJ1-1|TRBV10-3
TGTGCCATCACGCCCGGACAGGGCAACACTGAAGCTTTCTTT
CAITPGQGNTEAFF
>-|TRBJ2-7|TRBV6-6
TGTGCCAGCAGTTACGATCCCTACGAGCAGTACTTC
CASSYDPYEQYF
>-|TRBJ2-3|TRBV7-2
TGTGCCACAGGGGGGTTCACAGATACGCAGTATTTT
CATGGFTDTQYF
>-|TRBJ2-7|TRBV9
TGTGCCAGCAGCTTCGGGGATTATTTTTCCTACGAGCAGTACTTC
CASSFGDYFSYEQYF
>TRBD1|TRBJ2-3|TRBV28
TGTGCCAGCAGTCCAGGGACAGGGAAGAGCACAGATACGCAGTATTTT
CASSPGTGKSTDTQYF
>TRBD1|TRBJ2-7|TRBV27
TGTGCCAGCAGCTTGGACAGGGCCAACGAGCAGTACTTC
CASSLDRANEQYF
>TRBD2|TRBJ2-1|TRBV5-4
TGTGCCAGCAGCGGAGGGACTAGCGGGAGGAGCTCCTACAATGAGCAGTTCTTC
CASSGGTSGRSSYNEQFF
>TRBD1|TRBJ2-7|TRBV7-8
TGTGCCAGCAGCCAGCAGGGGGCCGGTGGAGAGCAGTACTTC
CASSQQGAGGEQYF
>TRBD1|TRBJ2-3|TRBV6-6
TGTGCCAGCAGTTCTTCAGGGGGCCGGACAGATACGCAGTATTTT
CASSSSGGRTDTQYF
>TRBD1|TRBJ1-1|TRBV27
TGTGCCAGCAGATTCGGACAGGCCCTAAACACTGAAGCTTTCTTT
CASRFGQALNTEAFF
>TRBD2|TRBJ2-1|TRBV2
TGTGCCAGCAGTGTCCGTTCCTGGACGGGAGGGCTGTCCTACAATGAGCAGTTCTTC
CASSVRSWTGGLSYNEQFF
>TRBD1|TRBJ2-2|TRBV27
TGTGCCAGCTTGCGAGGGGGCACCGGGGAGCTGTTCTTT
CASLRGGTGELFF
>TRBD1|TRBJ2-1|TRBV30
TGTGCCTGGACTCCGGGACAGGGGTTCAATGAGCAGTTCTTC
CAWTPGQGFNEQFF
>-|TRBJ2-3|TRBV10-3
TGTGCCATCAGGGGTGGGGGTAGCGGCTTCACAGATACGCAGTATTTT
CAIRGGGSGFTDTQYF
>TRBD1|TRBJ2-7|TRBV29-1
TGCAGCGCTGGGCCGGGACAGGGCGTCCACGAGCAGTACTTC
CSAGPGQGVHEQYF
>TRBD2|TRBJ2-7|TRBV6-5
TGTGCCAGCAGTTACTTGCTAGCGGGAGCCTACGAGCAGTACTTC
CASSYLLAGAYEQYF